The 2 T cell receptor beta chains presented below share a single source sample, sequenced in a study of CD8 T cells in Susac syndrome. Random-hexamer reverse transcription was applied to about 0.5 to 1 ug RNA. TCRdb recomputed calls from the immunoSEQ multiplex PCR reads with MiXCR, one row per CDR3 protein. The sample lists approximately 46,000 distinct CDR3 sequences; around 92% were seen once. The sequenced sample was CD8+ T cells from PBMCs. These receptors came from a human donor in good health.

J is TRBJ2-1 and V is TRBV12-3 or TRBV12-4; a possible D gene is TRBD1 (6 bases). The V end lost 5 bases, the J end lost 8 bases, and 16 bases lay between the germline ends. CDR3 length: 14 residues. The CDR3 DNA reads TGTGCCAGCAGTCCCACCACGGCAGGGGATGAGCAGTTCTTC. Amino acids: CASSPTTAGDEQFF.

The chain has TRBV3-1 and TRBJ1-2; maybe TRBD1 (5 bases). Looked up from germline, CDR1 is LGHDT and CDR2 is YNNKEL (reference sequence). Trimming took 1 base from V and 3 from J, leaving 12 bases between them. The CDR3 contains 15 residues. The CDR3 bases are TGTGCCAGCAGCCAAGCTTCTGGAGGGGACTATGGCTACACCTTC. The encoded protein is CASSQASGGDYGYTF.